Listed below are T cell receptor beta chains from one sample, sequenced in a study of T-cell reconstitution after alpha-beta-depleted transplantation in children. In TCRdb, the PCR reads were re-called with MiXCR into one record per CDR3 protein. The sample holds 500,000 to 650,000 distinct CDR3 sequences, approximately 10% seen once. The input for sequencing was PBMCs, mostly from graft donor cells, taken 180 days after TCRalphabeta/CD19-depleted stem cell transplant. These receptors all come from a female patient under 10 years old who had a stem cell transplant for aplastic anemia, so the T cells may come from the graft donor. Both conserved end residues are part of each CDR3. Each record gives: clone size, J gene, D gene, V gene, CDR3 DNA, CDR3 protein. D genes are given only for firm matches. A row's size may be missing; if present it is once, few, many or a size class.

few,TRBJ2-2,NA,TRBV19,TGTGCCAGTAGTATGGGGGGCACCGGGGAGCTGTTTTTT,CASSMGGTGELFF
NA,TRBJ1-4,NA,TRBV4-1,TGCGCCAGCAGCCAACCCGAGCCCCTATTGATTGGTGAAAAACTGTTTTTT,CASSQPEPLLIGEKLFF
many,TRBJ2-1,NA,TRBV15,TGTGCCACCAGCAGAGAAAGGCGGATCTACAATGAGCAGTTCTTC,CATSRERRIYNEQFF
many,TRBJ2-1,NA,TRBV7-2,TGTGCCAGCAGCCCACAGGGCCCCTACAATGAGCAGTTCTTC,CASSPQGPYNEQFF
few,TRBJ1-2,TRBD1,TRBV10-2,TGCGCCAGCAGACCCACAGGGGGAACAGGGGCTAACTATGGCTACACCTTC,CASRPTGGTGANYGYTF
few,TRBJ1-5,NA,TRBV5-6,TGTGCCAGCAGCCGGGTGCGTCGGGGGAGCAATCAGCCCCAGCATTTT,CASSRVRRGSNQPQHF
many,TRBJ2-6,NA,TRBV6-5,TGTGCCAGCAGTTACCGTGGACATCCCTCTGGGGCCAACGTCCTGACTTTC,CASSYRGHPSGANVLTF
NA,TRBJ2-5,NA,TRBV6-1,TGTGCCAGCAGCCACCGGCCGAGGGGGAAGACCCAGTACTTC,CASSHRPRGKTQYF
NA,TRBJ2-7,TRBD2,TRBV10-3,TGTGCCATCAGTGAGGGACTAGCGGGGGCCTACGAGCAGTACTTC,CAISEGLAGAYEQYF
NA,TRBJ2-5,NA,TRBV9,TGTGCCAGCAGCGTCCGGGAGTGGGTCGGAGAGACCCAGTACTTC,CASSVREWVGETQYF
NA,TRBJ2-7,TRBD1,TRBV7-8,TGTGCCAGCAGCTTATGGGGACAGGGTGGCCCTTGGGAGCAGTACTTC,CASSLWGQGGPWEQYF
NA,TRBJ1-2,TRBD1,TRBV12-3/TRBV12-4,TGTGCCAGCAGTTTACCTTTCAGGGGGCTCGGCTATGGCTACACCTTC,CASSLPFRGLGYGYTF
few,TRBJ2-2,TRBD2,TRBV27,TGTGCCAGCAGTTTATCGATAGGACTAGCGGGAGGGAGGCCCCCCGGGGAGCTGTTTTTT,CASSLSIGLAGGRPPGELFF
many,TRBJ2-4,TRBD2,TRBV20-1,TGCAGTGCTAGAGTATTAGCGGGAGGGATGGTGGCCAAAAACATTCAGTACTTC,CSARVLAGGMVAKNIQYF
many,TRBJ2-7,NA,TRBV25-1,TGTGCCAGCAGTGAACAATCGGCAGGGACTGGCTACGAGCAGTACTTC,CASSEQSAGTGYEQYF
NA,TRBJ2-7,TRBD1,TRBV29-1,TGCAGCGTTGTCCGCCACCGGGACAGGAGCTCCTACGAGCAGTACTTC,CSVVRHRDRSSYEQYF
few,TRBJ2-7,NA,TRBV28,TGTGCCAGCAGTTTGAGGGTCCGGGCGTCCGGAAGCTCCTACGAGCAGTACTTC,CASSLRVRASGSSYEQYF
many,TRBJ1-5,NA,TRBV15,TGTGCCACCAGCAGAGCCAGGAGCGGTCAGCCCCAGCATTTT,CATSRARSGQPQHF
NA,TRBJ2-7,TRBD1,TRBV3-1,TGTGCCAGCAGCCGGGGTCCGGGACAGGGGGTGCACGAGCAGTACTTC,CASSRGPGQGVHEQYF
NA,TRBJ1-1,NA,TRBV12-5,TGTGCTAGTGGTTTGGGAGGTATCACTGAAGCTTTCTTT,CASGLGGITEAFF
NA,TRBJ2-1,TRBD2,TRBV7-2,TGTGCCAGCAGCTTAGGGCCTAGCGGGAGGCCGGTGGATGAGCAGTTCTTC,CASSLGPSGRPVDEQFF
NA,TRBJ2-1,NA,TRBV6-1,TGTGCCTCCGACACACTTGTGTTCGTCAATGAGCAGTTCTTC,CASDTLVFVNEQFF
few,TRBJ2-7,NA,TRBV14,TGTGCCAGCAGCCAGCTAACAGGGATCGAGCAGTACTTC,CASSQLTGIEQYF
NA,TRBJ2-3,NA,TRBV7-2,TGTGCCAGCAGCTTAGTCGGGACTCCAGATACGCAGTATTTT,CASSLVGTPDTQYF
NA,TRBJ1-6,NA,TRBV20-1,TGCAGTGCTAGTAATCCGAGCTCCTATAATTCACCCCTCCACTTT,CSASNPSSYNSPLHF
few,TRBJ1-2,TRBD1,TRBV7-2,TGTGCCAGCAGCTTAGGGGGACAGGGAAAAGGCTACACCTTC,CASSLGGQGKGYTF
NA,TRBJ1-4,NA,TRBV4-3,TGCGCCAGCAGCCAAGACCCCCAGGACAGAACTAATGAAAAACTGTTTTTT,CASSQDPQDRTNEKLFF
few,TRBJ2-2,NA,TRBV9,TGTGCCAGCAGCGGCGCCCACGCCGGGGAGCTGTTTTTT,CASSGAHAGELFF
few,TRBJ2-3,NA,TRBV5-1,TGCGCCAGCAGCTCGAAGGGGTCGGATACGCAGTATTTT,CASSSKGSDTQYF
NA,TRBJ1-6,TRBD1,TRBV28,TGTGCCAGCAGTTCCACCGACAGGGTGTGGGGTAATTCACCCCTCCACTTT,CASSSTDRVWGNSPLHF
many,TRBJ2-5,NA,TRBV9,TGTGCCAGCAGCACCTGGGACGACGTACGAGTTGAGACCCAGTACTTC,CASSTWDDVRVETQYF
few,TRBJ2-7,TRBD2,TRBV5-1,TGCGCCAGCAGCTTGGGGGAGCTAGCGGGCGCCTACGAGCAGTACTTC,CASSLGELAGAYEQYF
NA,TRBJ1-4,NA,TRBV7-2,TGTGCCAGCAGACCGGGGCATGGGCGGCCAAGAGAAAAACTGTTTTTT,CASRPGHGRPREKLFF
NA,TRBJ2-5,TRBD2,TRBV20-1,TGCAGCGCGGTCCCTTCGGGAGGGCGAGAGACCCAGTACTTC,CSAVPSGGRETQYF
NA,TRBJ2-1,TRBD2,TRBV9,TGTGCCAGCAGTGAGCGGGGCCGTTACAATGAGCAGTTCTTC,CASSERGRYNEQFF
few,TRBJ2-4,NA,TRBV12-3/TRBV12-4,TGTGCCAGCAGGCCGGACCGAGACATTCAGTACTTC,CASRPDRDIQYF
few,TRBJ1-5,NA,TRBV27,TGTGCCAGCAGTTTATCTTCTGTAGGCAATCAGCCCCAGCATTTT,CASSLSSVGNQPQHF